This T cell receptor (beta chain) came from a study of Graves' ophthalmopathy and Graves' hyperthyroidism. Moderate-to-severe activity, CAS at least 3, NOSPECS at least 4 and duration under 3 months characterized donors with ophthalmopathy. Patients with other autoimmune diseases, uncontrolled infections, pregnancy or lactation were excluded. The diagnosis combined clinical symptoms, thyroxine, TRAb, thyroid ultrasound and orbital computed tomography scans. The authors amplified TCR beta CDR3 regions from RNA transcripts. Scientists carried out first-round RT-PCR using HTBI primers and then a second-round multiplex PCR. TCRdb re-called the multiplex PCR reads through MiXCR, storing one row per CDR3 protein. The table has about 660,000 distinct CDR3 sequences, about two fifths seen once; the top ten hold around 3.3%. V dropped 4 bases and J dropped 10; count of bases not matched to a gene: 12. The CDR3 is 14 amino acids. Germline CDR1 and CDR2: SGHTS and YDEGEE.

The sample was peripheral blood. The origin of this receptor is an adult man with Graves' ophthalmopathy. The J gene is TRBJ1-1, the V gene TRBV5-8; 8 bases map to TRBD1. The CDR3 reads CASSPAGTGNRAFF. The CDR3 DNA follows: TGTGCCAGCAGCCCAGCCGGGACAGGCAACAGAGCTTTCTTT.